This is a list of T cell receptor beta chains from one sample in a study of T cell repertoires in cytomegalovirus infection. One entry per CDR3 protein, called by TCRdb with MiXCR from the reads. The sample comprises around 280,000 distinct CDR3 sequences, roughly 9.3% of which are singletons, and less than 3% rests with the top ten. Sequenced sample: PBMCs. These receptors were obtained from a human donor in good health (CMV status not recorded). Some clones in this sample may be carry-over from other donors' samples. CDR3s include the opening cysteine and the closing phenylalanine or tryptophan. A D gene is named only where the DNA matches it firmly. Clone size is stated in some rows and not others, as once, few, many or a class when expanded.

TRBD1 | TRBJ2-5 | many | TRBV7-2 | CASSPSTGLSGETQYF | TGTGCCAGCAGCCCCTCGACAGGGTTGAGCGGAGAGACCCAGTACTTC
- | TRBJ2-2 | many | TRBV7-2 | CASSQSSTTGELFF | TGTGCCAGCAGCCAATCCAGTACCACCGGGGAGCTGTTTTTT
- | TRBJ1-5 | few | TRBV4-3 | CASSAGPNQPQHF | TGCGCCAGCAGCGCGGGCCCCAATCAGCCCCAGCATTTT
- | TRBJ2-2 | - | TRBV24-1 | CATSDRDPNTGELFF | TGTGCCACCAGTGACCGTGACCCGAACACCGGGGAGCTGTTTTTT
- | TRBJ2-5 | many | TRBV29-1 | CSARIMEETQYF | TGCAGCGCGAGAATTATGGAAGAGACCCAGTACTTC
- | TRBJ1-6 | - | TRBV28 | CASSLRQRYNSPLHF | TGTGCCAGCAGTTTAAGACAGCGATATAATTCACCCCTCCACTTT
TRBD2 | TRBJ2-4 | many | TRBV28 | CASGPQTSGGAWGNIQYF | TGTGCCAGCGGTCCCCAGACTAGCGGGGGGGCCTGGGGAAACATTCAGTACTTC
TRBD1 | TRBJ2-1 | - | TRBV9 | CASSVDRGDYNEQFF | TGTGCCAGCAGCGTGGACAGGGGAGATTACAATGAGCAGTTCTTC
- | TRBJ2-5 | many | TRBV7-9 | CASSAGQKETQYF | TGTGCCAGCAGCGCAGGACAGAAAGAGACCCAGTACTTC
- | TRBJ1-1 | once | TRBV12-3/TRBV12-4 | CASSLGFTVAFF | TGTGCCAGCAGTTTGGGGTTCACTGTAGCTTTCTTT
- | TRBJ2-5 | many | TRBV28 | CASRTGETQYF | TGTGCCAGCAGGACAGGAGAGACCCAGTACTTC
TRBD1 | TRBJ1-4 | - | TRBV5-1 | CASSLGTGMYEKLFF | TGCGCCAGCAGCTTGGGGACAGGGATGTATGAAAAACTGTTTTTT
- | TRBJ2-1 | many | TRBV11-2 | CASSLGAGQYNEQFF | TGTGCCAGCAGCTTAGGGGCGGGACAGTACAATGAGCAGTTCTTC
- | TRBJ2-1 | - | TRBV6-4 | CASGQEAGTRTNEQFF | TGTGCCAGCGGACAGGAAGCGGGGACGCGTACTAATGAGCAGTTCTTC
- | TRBJ2-1 | many | TRBV6-2/TRBV6-3 | CASSYSGGGPYNEQFF | TGTGCCAGCAGTTACTCGGGGGGGGGCCCCTACAATGAGCAGTTCTTC
- | TRBJ2-5 | many | TRBV2 | CASRPRGSETQYF | TGTGCCAGCAGACCAAGGGGTTCGGAGACCCAGTACTTC
- | TRBJ2-1 | many | TRBV4-1 | CASSQSSAARRLEQFF | TGCGCCAGCAGCCAGTCCTCGGCGGCTAGGAGGCTTGAGCAGTTCTTC
TRBD1 | TRBJ1-5 | many | TRBV7-2 | CASSPQGMSNQPQHF | TGTGCCAGCAGCCCACAGGGGATGAGCAATCAGCCCCAGCATTTT
- | TRBJ1-1 | few | TRBV20-1 | CSATGTEHTEAFF | TGCAGTGCGACCGGGACGGAACACACTGAAGCTTTCTTT
- | TRBJ1-5 | few | TRBV12-3/TRBV12-4 | CASSFPREGQPQHF | TGTGCCAGCAGTTTCCCTAGGGAGGGTCAGCCCCAGCATTTT
TRBD2 | TRBJ2-5 | many | TRBV6-5 | CASSYPGGERPWETQYF | TGTGCCAGCAGTTACCCCGGGGGGGAGCGGCCATGGGAGACCCAGTACTTC
- | TRBJ2-6 | few | TRBV28 | CASSSLQLGSGANVLTF | TGTGCCAGCAGCTCCCTCCAGCTGGGGAGCGGGGCCAACGTCCTGACTTTC
- | TRBJ2-3 | few | TRBV12-3/TRBV12-4 | CASSRGGEDTQYF | TGTGCCAGCAGCCGTGGCGGGGAGGATACGCAGTATTTT
- | TRBJ2-2 | few | TRBV10-3 | CAISKEGANTGELFF | TGTGCCATCAGCAAGGAGGGAGCGAACACCGGGGAGCTGTTTTTT
TRBD1 | TRBJ2-5 | many | TRBV29-1 | CSVGPRGTGETQCF | TGCAGCGTTGGCCCCCGGGGCACAGGGGAGACCCAGTGCTTC
- | TRBJ1-1 | many | TRBV28 | CASTLQTIAEAFF | TGTGCCAGCACACTCCAGACAATCGCTGAAGCTTTCTTT
TRBD1 | TRBJ2-3 | many | TRBV28 | CASIGGGPFTDTQYF | TGTGCCAGCATAGGGGGCGGGCCCTTCACAGATACGCAGTATTTT
- | TRBJ1-2 | many | TRBV7-6 | CASSLSDRTGYGYTF | TGTGCCAGCAGCTTATCGGACAGAACTGGGTACGGCTACACCTTC
- | TRBJ1-4 | - | TRBV28 | CASTPIGQSNEKLFF | TGTGCCAGCACCCCTATTGGACAGAGTAATGAAAAACTGTTTTTT
- | TRBJ1-2 | few | TRBV3-1 | CASSQGGILANYGYTF | TGTGCCAGCAGCCAAGGCGGGATCCTCGCCAACTATGGCTACACCTTC
- | TRBJ2-3 | many | TRBV10-2 | CASMDRTGRVPDTQYF | TGCGCCAGCATGGATCGGACAGGGAGGGTTCCAGATACGCAGTATTTT
TRBD2 | TRBJ2-4 | many | TRBV7-2 | CASSSSTSGGQNIQYF | TGTGCCAGCAGCTCCTCCACTAGCGGGGGTCAAAACATTCAGTACTTC
- | TRBJ2-7 | many | TRBV12-3/TRBV12-4 | CASSLLGQVGEQYF | TGTGCCAGCAGTTTGTTGGGGCAGGTTGGCGAGCAGTACTTC
TRBD1 | TRBJ1-6 | many | TRBV7-9 | CASSPRQGGYNSPLHF | TGTGCCAGCAGCCCAAGGCAGGGGGGGTATAATTCACCCCTCCACTTT
- | TRBJ2-3 | many | TRBV7-3 | CASSLRTVDTQYF | TGTGCCAGCAGCTTAAGGACTGTCGATACGCAGTATTTT
TRBD2 | TRBJ2-3 | many | TRBV2 | CASSDPGLAGDTQYF | TGTGCCAGCAGTGACCCGGGACTAGCTGGGGATACGCAGTATTTT
- | TRBJ1-3 | many | TRBV5-8 | CASSFGLSASGNTIYF | TGTGCCAGCAGCTTCGGACTCTCTGCCTCTGGAAACACCATATATTTT
- | TRBJ2-5 | many | TRBV29-1 | CSVDKRETQYF | TGCAGCGTTGATAAGAGAGAGACCCAGTACTTC
TRBD2 | TRBJ2-1 | many | TRBV12-3/TRBV12-4 | CASSLGTSGGKNEQFF | TGTGCCAGCAGTTTAGGGACTAGCGGGGGGAAAAATGAGCAGTTCTTC
- | TRBJ1-2 | - | TRBV3-1 | CASSPQVYWANYGYTF | TGTGCCAGCAGCCCGCAGGTTTATTGGGCTAACTATGGCTACACCTTC
TRBD2 | TRBJ2-2 | many | TRBV7-2 | CASSSTSGGPKVFF | TGTGCCAGCAGTTCGACTAGCGGGGGCCCCAAGGTGTTTTTT
- | TRBJ1-1 | few | TRBV20-1 | CSARDLGGWTEAFF | TGCAGTGCGCGCGATTTAGGTGGGTGGACTGAAGCTTTCTTT
- | TRBJ2-3 | - | TRBV20-1 | CSARDRIAPDASF | TGCAGTGCTAGAGATCGGATAGCCCCCGACGCTTCTTTT
TRBD1 | TRBJ2-1 | many | TRBV18 | CASSPLGQRADEQFF | TGTGCCAGCTCACCACTGGGACAGAGGGCCGATGAGCAGTTCTTC
- | TRBJ1-6 | many | TRBV20-1 | CSARGGPSSYNSPLHF | TGCAGTGCGAGAGGAGGTCCCAGCTCCTATAATTCACCCCTCCACTTT